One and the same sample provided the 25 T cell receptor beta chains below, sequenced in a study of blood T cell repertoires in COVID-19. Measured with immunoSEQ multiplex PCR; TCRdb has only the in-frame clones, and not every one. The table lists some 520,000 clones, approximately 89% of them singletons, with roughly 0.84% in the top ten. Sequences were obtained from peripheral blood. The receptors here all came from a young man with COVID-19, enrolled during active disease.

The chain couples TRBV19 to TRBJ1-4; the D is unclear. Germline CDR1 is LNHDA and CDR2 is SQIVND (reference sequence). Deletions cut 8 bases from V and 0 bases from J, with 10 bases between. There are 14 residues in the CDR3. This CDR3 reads CASLDTATNEKLFF. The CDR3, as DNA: TGTGCCAGTTTAGACACCGCAACTAATGAAAAACTGTTTTTT. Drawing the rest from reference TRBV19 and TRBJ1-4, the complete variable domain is DGGITQSPKYLFRKEGQNVTLSCEQNLNHDAMYWYRQDPGQGLRLIYYSQIVNDFQKGDIAEGYSVSREKKESFPLTVTSAQKNPTAFYLCASLDTATNEKLFFGSGTQLSVL.

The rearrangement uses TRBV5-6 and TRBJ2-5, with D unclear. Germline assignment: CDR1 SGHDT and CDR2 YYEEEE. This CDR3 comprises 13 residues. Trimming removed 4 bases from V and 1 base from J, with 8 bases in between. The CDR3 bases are TGTGCCAGCAGCCCCCTGGCCCAAGAGACCCAGTACTTC. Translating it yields CASSPLAQETQYF. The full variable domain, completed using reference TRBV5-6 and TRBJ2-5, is DAGVTQSPTHLIKTRGQQVTLRCSPKSGHDTVSWYQQALGQGPQFIFQYYEEEERQRGNFPDRFSGHQFPNYSSELNVNALLLGDSALYLCASSPLAQETQYFGPGTRLLVL.

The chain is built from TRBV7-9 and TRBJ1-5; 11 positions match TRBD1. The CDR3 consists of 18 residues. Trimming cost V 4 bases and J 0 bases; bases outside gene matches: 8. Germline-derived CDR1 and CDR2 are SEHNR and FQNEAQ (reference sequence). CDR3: CASSSGQGAAYSNQPQHF. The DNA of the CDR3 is TGTGCCAGCAGCTCCGGACAGGGGGCCGCTTATAGCAATCAGCCCCAGCATTTT.

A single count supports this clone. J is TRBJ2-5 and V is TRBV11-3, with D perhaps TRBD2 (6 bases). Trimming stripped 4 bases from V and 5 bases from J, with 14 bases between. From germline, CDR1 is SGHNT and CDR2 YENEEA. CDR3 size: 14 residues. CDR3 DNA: TGTGCCAGCAGCTCTCGGACTCGGGGGGAGACCCAGTACTTC. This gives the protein CASSSRTRGETQYF.

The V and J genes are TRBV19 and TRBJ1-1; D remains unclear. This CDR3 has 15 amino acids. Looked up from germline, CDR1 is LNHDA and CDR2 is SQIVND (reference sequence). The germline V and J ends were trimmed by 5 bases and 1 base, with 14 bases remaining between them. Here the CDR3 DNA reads TGTGCCAGTAGTCTAACCCGTGCGAAGAACACTGAAGCTTTCTTT. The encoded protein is CASSLTRAKNTEAFF.

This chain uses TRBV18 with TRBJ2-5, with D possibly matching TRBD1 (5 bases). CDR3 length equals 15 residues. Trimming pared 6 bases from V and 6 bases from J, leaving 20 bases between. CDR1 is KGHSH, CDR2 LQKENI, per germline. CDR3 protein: CASSPTGPGKKTQYF. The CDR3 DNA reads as TGTGCCAGCTCGCCAACCGGGCCAGGGAAAAAGACCCAGTACTTC.

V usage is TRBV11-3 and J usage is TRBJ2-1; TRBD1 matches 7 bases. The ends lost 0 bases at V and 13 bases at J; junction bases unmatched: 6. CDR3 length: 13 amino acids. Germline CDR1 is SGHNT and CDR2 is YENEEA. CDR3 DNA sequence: TGTGCCAGCAGCTTAGAGCCGCGACAGGGTCAGTTCTTC. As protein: CASSLEPRQGQFF. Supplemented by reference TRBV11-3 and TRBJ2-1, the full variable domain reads EAGVVQSPRYKIIEKKQPVAFWCNPISGHNTLYWYLQNLGQGPELLIRYENEEAVDDSQLPKDRFSAERLKGVDSTLKIQPAELGDSAVYLCASSLEPRQGQFFGPGTRLTVL.

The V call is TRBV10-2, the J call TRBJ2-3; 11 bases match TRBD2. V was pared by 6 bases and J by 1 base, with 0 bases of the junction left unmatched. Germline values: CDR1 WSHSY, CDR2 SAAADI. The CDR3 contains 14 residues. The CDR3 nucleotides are TGCGCCAGCAGACTAGCGGGGGGCACAGATACGCAGTATTTT. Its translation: CASRLAGGTDTQYF.

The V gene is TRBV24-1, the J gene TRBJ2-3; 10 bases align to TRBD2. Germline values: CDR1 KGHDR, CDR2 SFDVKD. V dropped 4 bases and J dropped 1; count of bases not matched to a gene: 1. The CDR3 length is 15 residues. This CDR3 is CATSDGTSGTDTQYF. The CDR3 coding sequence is TGTGCCACCAGTGACGGGACTAGCGGCACAGATACGCAGTATTTT.

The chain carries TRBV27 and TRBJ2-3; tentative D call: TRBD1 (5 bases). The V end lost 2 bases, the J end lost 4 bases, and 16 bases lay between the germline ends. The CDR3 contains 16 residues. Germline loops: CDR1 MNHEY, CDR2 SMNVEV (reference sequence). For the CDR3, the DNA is TGTGCCAGCAGTTTAGTTCGGTGGGAAGGGGCAGATACGCAGTATTTT. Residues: CASSLVRWEGADTQYF.

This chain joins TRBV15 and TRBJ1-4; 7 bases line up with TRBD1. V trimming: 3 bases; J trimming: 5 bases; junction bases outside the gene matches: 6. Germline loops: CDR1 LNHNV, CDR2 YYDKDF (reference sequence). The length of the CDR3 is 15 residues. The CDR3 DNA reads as TGTGCCACCAGCAGCCTTGGGACAGTCAATGAAAAACTGTTTTTT. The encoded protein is CATSSLGTVNEKLFF.

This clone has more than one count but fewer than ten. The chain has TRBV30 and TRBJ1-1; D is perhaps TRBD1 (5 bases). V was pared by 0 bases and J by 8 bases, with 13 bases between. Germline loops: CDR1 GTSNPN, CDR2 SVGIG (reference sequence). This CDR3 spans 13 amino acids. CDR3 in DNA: TGTGCCTGGAGTGTCTTGGGGTCAGGGGAAGCTTTCTTT. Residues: CAWSVLGSGEAFF.

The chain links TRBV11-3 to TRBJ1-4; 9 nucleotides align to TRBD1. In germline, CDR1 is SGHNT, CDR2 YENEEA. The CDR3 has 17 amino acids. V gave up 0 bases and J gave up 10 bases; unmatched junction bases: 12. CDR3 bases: TGTGCCAGCAGCTTAGATCGTGTGGGACAGGGAGGTTCAAAACTGTTTTTT. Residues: CASSLDRVGQGGSKLFF.

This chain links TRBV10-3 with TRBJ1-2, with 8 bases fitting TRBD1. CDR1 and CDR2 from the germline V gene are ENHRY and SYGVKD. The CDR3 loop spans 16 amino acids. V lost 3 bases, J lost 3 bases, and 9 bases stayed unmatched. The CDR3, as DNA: TGTGCCATCAGTGAACACGGACAGGGTCGGGACTATGGCTACACCTTC. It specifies CAISEHGQGRDYGYTF.

CDR3 bases: TGTGCTAGTGGTCTCCCCCAACGGGGGGGCGTAAGGAATACGCAGTATTTT. Encoded protein: CASGLPQRGGVRNTQYF. J is TRBJ2-3 and V is TRBV12-5, with 8 positions matching TRBD2. The junction had 17 bases not matched to a gene; V was cut back by 5 bases and J by 7 bases. CDR3 length: 17 amino acids. Germline V gives CDR1 LGHNT, CDR2 FRNRAP.

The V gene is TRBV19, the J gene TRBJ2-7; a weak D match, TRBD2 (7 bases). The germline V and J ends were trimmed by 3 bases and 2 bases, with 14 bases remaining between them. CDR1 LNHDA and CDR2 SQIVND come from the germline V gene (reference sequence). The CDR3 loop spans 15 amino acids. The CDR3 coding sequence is TGTGCCAGTAGTATCTCCCGGGGGGCCGCCTACGAGCAGTACTTC. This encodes CASSISRGAAYEQYF. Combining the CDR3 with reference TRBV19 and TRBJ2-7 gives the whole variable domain DGGITQSPKYLFRKEGQNVTLSCEQNLNHDAMYWYRQDPGQGLRLIYYSQIVNDFQKGDIAEGYSVSREKKESFPLTVTSAQKNPTAFYLCASSISRGAAYEQYFGPGTRLTVT.

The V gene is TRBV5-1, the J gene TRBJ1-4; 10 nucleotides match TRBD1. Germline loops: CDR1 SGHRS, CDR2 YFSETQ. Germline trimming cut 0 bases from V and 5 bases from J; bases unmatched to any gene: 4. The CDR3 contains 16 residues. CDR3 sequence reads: CASSLAAGQGNEKLFF. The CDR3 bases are TGCGCCAGCAGCTTGGCCGCGGGACAGGGGAATGAAAAACTGTTTTTT.

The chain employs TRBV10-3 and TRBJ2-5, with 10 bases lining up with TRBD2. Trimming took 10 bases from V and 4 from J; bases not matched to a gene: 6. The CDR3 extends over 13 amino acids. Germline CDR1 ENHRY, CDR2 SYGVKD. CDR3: CATLAGGGETQYF. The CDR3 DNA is TGTGCCACCTTAGCGGGGGGCGGAGAGACCCAGTACTTC.

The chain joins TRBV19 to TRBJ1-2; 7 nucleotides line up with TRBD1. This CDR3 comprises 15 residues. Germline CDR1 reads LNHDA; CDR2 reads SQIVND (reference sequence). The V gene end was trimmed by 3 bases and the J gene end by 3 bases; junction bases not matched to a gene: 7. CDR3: CASSIGQEPYYGYTF. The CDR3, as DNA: TGTGCCAGTAGTATCGGACAGGAGCCTTACTATGGCTACACCTTC.

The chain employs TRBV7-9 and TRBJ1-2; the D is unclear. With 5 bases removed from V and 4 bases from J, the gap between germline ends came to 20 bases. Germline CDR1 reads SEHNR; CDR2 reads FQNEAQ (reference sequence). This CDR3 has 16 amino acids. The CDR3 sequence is CASSQNHRRGFYGYTF. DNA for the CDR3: TGTGCCAGCAGCCAGAACCACCGACGAGGGTTCTATGGCTACACCTTC.

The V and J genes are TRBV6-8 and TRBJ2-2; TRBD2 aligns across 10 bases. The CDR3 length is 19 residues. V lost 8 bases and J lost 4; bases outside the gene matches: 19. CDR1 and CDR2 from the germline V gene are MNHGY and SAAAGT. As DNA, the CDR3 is TGTGCCAGCCCCCCCCGGGGTCTAGCGGGGGTATGGGGCACCGGGGAGCTGTTTTTT. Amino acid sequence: CASPPRGLAGVWGTGELFF.

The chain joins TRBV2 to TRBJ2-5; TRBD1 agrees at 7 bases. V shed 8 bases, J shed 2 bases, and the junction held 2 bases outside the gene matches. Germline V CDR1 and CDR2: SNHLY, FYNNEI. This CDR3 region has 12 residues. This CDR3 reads CASDRDQETQYF. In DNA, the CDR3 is TGTGCCAGCGACAGGGATCAAGAGACCCAGTACTTC.

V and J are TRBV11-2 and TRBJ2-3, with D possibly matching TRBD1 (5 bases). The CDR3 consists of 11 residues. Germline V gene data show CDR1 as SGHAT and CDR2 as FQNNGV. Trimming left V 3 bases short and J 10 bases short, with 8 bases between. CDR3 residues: CASSFARAQYF. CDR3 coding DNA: TGTGCCAGCAGCTTCGCCAGGGCGCAGTATTTT.

The CDR3 loop is CASSITGVNYGYTF. Here the CDR3 DNA reads TGTGCCAGTAGTATAACAGGGGTTAACTATGGCTACACCTTC. J is TRBJ1-2 and V is TRBV19; the match to TRBD1 covers 7 bases. CDR3 length: 14 residues. V was pared by 2 bases and J by 1 base, with 1 base of the junction left unmatched. CDR1 LNHDA and CDR2 SQIVND come from the germline V gene (reference sequence).

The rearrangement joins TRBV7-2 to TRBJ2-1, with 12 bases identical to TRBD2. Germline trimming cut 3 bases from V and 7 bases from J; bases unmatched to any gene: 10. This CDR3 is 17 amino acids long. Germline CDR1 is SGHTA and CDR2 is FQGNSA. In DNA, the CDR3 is TGTGCCAGCAGCTTCGTGACTAGCGGGAGTTCGTGGAATGAGCAGTTCTTC. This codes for CASSFVTSGSSWNEQFF. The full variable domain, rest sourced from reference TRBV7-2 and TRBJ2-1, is GAGVSQSPSNKVTEKGKDVELRCDPISGHTALYWYRQSLGQGLEFLIYFQGNSAPDKSGLPSDRFSAERTGGSVSTLTIQRTQQEDSAVYLCASSFVTSGSSWNEQFFGPGTRLTVL.